The 20 T cell receptor beta chains reported below all come from one sample, sequenced in a study of CD8 T cells in Susac syndrome. Reverse transcription of roughly 0.5 to 1 ug RNA was carried out with random hexamers. One entry per CDR3 protein results from TCRdb running MiXCR on the immunoSEQ multiplex PCR reads. The repertoire holds about 200,000 distinct CDR3 sequences, with under 95% as singletons. The sample taken for sequencing was CD4+ T cells from PBMCs. These TCRs come from a human donor in good health.

The rearrangement uses TRBV6-6 and TRBJ1-4, with no clear D. Trimming left V 6 bases short and J 7 bases short, with 6 bases between. Germline-derived CDR1 and CDR2 are MNHNY and SVGAGI (reference sequence). This CDR3 region has 11 residues. The DNA for the CDR3 is TGTGCCAGCAGCCCCAGTGAAAAACTGTTTTTT. Its protein is CASSPSEKLFF.

The rearrangement uses TRBV7-3 and TRBJ1-6; D possibly corresponds to TRBD1 (6 bases). V lost 0 bases and J 10 bases, leaving 13 bases between the germline ends. The CDR3 runs 15 residues. Germline-derived CDR1 and CDR2 are SGHTA and FQGTGA. The chain's CDR3 is CASSLTPGAQSPLHF. For the CDR3, the DNA is TGTGCCAGCAGCTTAACTCCGGGGGCGCAATCACCCCTCCACTTT.

This rearrangement joins TRBV7-9 to TRBJ2-6; D uncertain. V was pared by 8 bases and J by 2 bases, with 10 bases between. The CDR3 has 14 amino acids. The germline CDR1 and CDR2 sequences are SEHNR and FQNEAQ (reference sequence). This CDR3 is CASPFDPGANVLTF. The CDR3 coding sequence is TGTGCCAGCCCCTTTGACCCTGGGGCCAACGTCCTGACTTTC.

This clonotype was detected a few times. The chain links TRBV18 to TRBJ2-7; no firm D call. CDR1 and CDR2 (germline): KGHSH, LQKENI. The CDR3 runs 13 residues. V lost 3 bases, J lost 0 bases, and 6 bases lay in between. The CDR3 loop is CASSPRSSYEQYF. Written as DNA, the CDR3 is TGTGCCAGCTCACCGCGGAGCTCCTACGAGCAGTACTTC.

This chain connects TRBV30 to TRBJ1-4; no definite D call. Trimming stripped 2 bases from V and 3 bases from J, with 10 bases between. CDR1 is GTSNPN, CDR2 SVGIG, per germline (reference sequence). The CDR3 is 14 amino acids. The CDR3 reads CAWSPLRANEKLFF. CDR3 nucleotide sequence: TGTGCCTGGAGTCCGCTAAGGGCTAATGAAAAACTGTTTTTT.

The chain carries TRBV20-1 and TRBJ1-6; D unresolved. The V end lost 3 bases, the J end lost 6 bases, and 15 bases lay between the germline ends. The CDR3 runs 15 residues. The germline gives CDR1 DFQATT, CDR2 SNEGSKA (reference sequence). CDR3 sequence (DNA): TGCAGTGCTAGGCCCGGCTCGGGGAGTAATTCACCCCTCCACTTT. Translated: CSARPGSGSNSPLHF.

The chain is built from TRBV6-1 and TRBJ2-2, with a tentative D call TRBD1 (6 bases). There are 14 residues in the CDR3. V was trimmed by 4 bases and J by 3 bases, leaving 9 bases between them. The germline gives CDR1 MNHNS, CDR2 SASEGT. CDR3 sequence reads: CASSGQVYTGELFF. CDR3 in DNA: TGTGCCAGCAGTGGACAGGTTTACACCGGGGAGCTGTTTTTT.

The chain carries TRBV9 and TRBJ2-1; TRBD2 matches 10 bases. V gave up 3 bases and J gave up 3 bases; unmatched junction bases: 9. The germline V gene encodes CDR1 SGDLS and CDR2 YYNGEE. This CDR3 spans 17 amino acids. The CDR3: CASSAPTSGRVYNEQFF. The CDR3 DNA reads as TGTGCCAGCAGCGCCCCGACTAGCGGGCGTGTCTACAATGAGCAGTTCTTC.

This chain uses TRBV2 with TRBJ1-1, with TRBD1 identical over 7 bases. Germline V gene sequence: CDR1 SNHLY, CDR2 FYNNEI. V lost 4 bases to trimming and J lost 4 bases; unmatched junction nucleotides: 9. The CDR3 covers 15 residues. This CDR3 is CASSVKGAGGTEAFF. For the CDR3, the DNA is TGTGCCAGCAGTGTAAAGGGGGCGGGGGGCACTGAAGCTTTCTTT.

This chain uses TRBV7-2 with TRBJ1-1; no clear D. Between the trimmed V and J ends, which lost 3 bases and 5 bases, there was a span of 7 bases. CDR1 is SGHTA, CDR2 FQGNSA, per germline. The CDR3 is 12 residues long. The DNA for the CDR3 is TGTGCCAGCAGCTTCATGCCTACTGAAGCTTTCTTT. This codes for CASSFMPTEAFF.

V usage is TRBV6-2 or TRBV6-3 and J usage is TRBJ2-2; 9 nucleotides agree with TRBD1. With 5 bases clipped from V and 7 bases from J, the junction kept 11 bases outside the gene matches. This CDR3 has 16 residues. The germline CDR1 and CDR2 sequences are MNHEY and SVGEGT. In DNA, the CDR3 is TGTGCCAGCAGTCTCGCGCACAGGGGGCCGGGCGGGGAGCTGTTTTTT. Protein sequence: CASSLAHRGPGGELFF.

The V gene is TRBV28, the J gene TRBJ2-5; D remains ambiguous. Germline V gene data show CDR1 as MDHEN and CDR2 as SYDVKM. This CDR3 contains 16 residues. V was pared by 1 base and J by 2 bases, with 14 bases between. The DNA of the CDR3 is TGTGCCAGCAGTTTATTTGCTAAAGGCCTTCAAGAGACCCAGTACTTC. It translates to CASSLFAKGLQETQYF.

V gene TRBV6-5 combines with J gene TRBJ1-5; maybe TRBD1 (6 bases). Trimming took 0 bases from V and 4 from J, leaving 10 bases between them. This CDR3 comprises 15 residues. Germline loops: CDR1 MNHEY, CDR2 SVGAGI. The CDR3 here is CASSYSWQGNQPQHF. CDR3 nucleotide sequence: TGTGCCAGCAGTTACTCCTGGCAGGGGAATCAGCCCCAGCATTTT.

The CDR3 here is CASSLTSTGTEAFF. CDR3 DNA sequence: TGTGCCAGCAGCTTAACCTCAACAGGAACTGAAGCTTTCTTT. The chain joins TRBV7-2 to TRBJ1-1; weak D call: TRBD1 (5 bases). Germline CDR1 reads SGHTA; CDR2 reads FQGNSA. The CDR3 runs to 14 residues. Trimming pared 2 bases from V and 5 bases from J, leaving 12 bases between.

The rearrangement uses TRBV5-1 and TRBJ2-6, with 10 bases fitting TRBD1. CDR3 length: 17 residues. Trimming removed 4 bases from V and 4 bases from J; junction bases left unmatched: 8. The germline V gene encodes CDR1 SGHRS and CDR2 YFSETQ. The CDR3 coding sequence is TGCGCCAGCAGCCCCCGGGACAGGGGATCAGGGGCCAACGTCCTGACTTTC. Translating gives CASSPRDRGSGANVLTF.

For this clonotype: A junction end diverges from the germline sequence, so it may reflect a read error. The rearrangement uses TRBV5-1 and TRBJ2-4; 9 bases are shared with TRBD2. CDR3 size: 18 residues. Germline loops: CDR1 SGHRS, CDR2 YFSETQ. The CDR3 DNA sequence: TGCACCAGCAGCTTGGGGCTCAGCGGGGGGCCGGCCAAAAACATTCAGTACTTC. It yields the protein CTSSLGLSGGPAKNIQYF.

The chain joins TRBV7-2 to TRBJ2-3; D is possibly TRBD2 (6 bases). The CDR3 totals 15 residues. The V gene lost 5 bases and the J gene lost 0 bases, with 12 bases spanning the gap. Germline CDR1 reads SGHTA; CDR2 reads FQGNSA. The chain's CDR3 is CASSPVRGSTDTQYF. DNA of the CDR3: TGTGCCAGCAGCCCTGTGCGGGGAAGCACAGATACGCAGTATTTT.

The chain joins TRBV3-1 to TRBJ1-6, with unresolved D. Germline assignment: CDR1 LGHDT and CDR2 YNNKEL (reference sequence). The CDR3 runs to 12 residues. The ends were cut back, 4 bases at V and 14 bases at J, with 12 bases in the middle. The CDR3 sequence: CASSPRATALHF. In DNA form, the CDR3 reads TGTGCCAGCAGCCCCCGAGCCACAGCCCTCCACTTT.

The rearrangement links TRBV28 to TRBJ2-7; weak D call: TRBD1 (5 bases). The CDR3 runs 11 residues. Looked up from germline, CDR1 is MDHEN and CDR2 is SYDVKM. The CDR3 region is CASSLVTEQDV. The CDR3, as DNA: TGTGCCAGCAGTTTAGTGACAGAGCAGGACGTC.

CDR3 in amino acids: CASSPTGAGNTIYF. The CDR3 coding sequence is TGTGCCAGCAGCCCCACGGGGGCTGGAAACACCATATATTTT. This chain joins TRBV3-1 and TRBJ1-3; D might be TRBD1 (5 bases). CDR3 size: 14 residues. V shed 4 bases and J shed 2 bases, with 9 bases lying between them. Germline values: CDR1 LGHDT, CDR2 YNNKEL (reference sequence).